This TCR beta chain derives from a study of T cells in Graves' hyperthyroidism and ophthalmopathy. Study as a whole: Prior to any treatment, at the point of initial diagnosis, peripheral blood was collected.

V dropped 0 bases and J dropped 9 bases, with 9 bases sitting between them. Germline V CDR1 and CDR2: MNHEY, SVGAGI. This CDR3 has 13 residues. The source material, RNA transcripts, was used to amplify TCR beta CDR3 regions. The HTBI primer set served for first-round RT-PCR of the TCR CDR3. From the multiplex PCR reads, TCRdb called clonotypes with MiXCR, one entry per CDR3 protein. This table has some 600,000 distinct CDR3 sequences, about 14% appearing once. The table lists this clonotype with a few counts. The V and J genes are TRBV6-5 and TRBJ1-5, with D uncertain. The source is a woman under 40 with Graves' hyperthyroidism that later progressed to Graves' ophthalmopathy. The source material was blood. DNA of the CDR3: TGTGCCAGCAGTTACTCCGTCCATTGGCCCCAGCATTTT. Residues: CASSYSVHWPQHF.